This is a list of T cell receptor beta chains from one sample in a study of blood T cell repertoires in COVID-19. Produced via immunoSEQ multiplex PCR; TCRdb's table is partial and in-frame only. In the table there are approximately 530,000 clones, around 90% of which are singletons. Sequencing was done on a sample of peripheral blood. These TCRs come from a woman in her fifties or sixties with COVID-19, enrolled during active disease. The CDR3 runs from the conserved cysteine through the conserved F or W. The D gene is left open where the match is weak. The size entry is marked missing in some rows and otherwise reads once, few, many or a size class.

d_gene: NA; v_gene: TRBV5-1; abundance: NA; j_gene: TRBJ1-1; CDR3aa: CASSSYEMNTEAFF; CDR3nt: TGCGCCAGCAGCTCGTACGAGATGAACACTGAAGCTTTCTTT
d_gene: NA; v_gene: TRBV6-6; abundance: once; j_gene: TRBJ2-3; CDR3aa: CASSRTDPTDTQYF; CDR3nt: TGTGCCAGCAGTCGGACAGACCCCACAGATACGCAGTATTTT
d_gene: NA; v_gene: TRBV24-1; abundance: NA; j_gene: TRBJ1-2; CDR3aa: CATSVAGYGYTF; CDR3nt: TGTGCCACCAGTGTAGCAGGGTACGGCTACACCTTC
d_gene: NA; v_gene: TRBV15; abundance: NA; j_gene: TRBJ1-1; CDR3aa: CATSRETGSEAFF; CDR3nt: TGTGCCACCAGCAGAGAAACAGGGTCGGAAGCTTTCTTT
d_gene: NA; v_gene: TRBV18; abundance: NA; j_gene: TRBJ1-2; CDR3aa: CASSLQLPRGYTF; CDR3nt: TGTGCCAGCTCACTCCAGCTTCCTAGGGGCTACACCTTC
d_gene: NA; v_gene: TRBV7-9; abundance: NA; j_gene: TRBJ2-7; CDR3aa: CASSSRRGEQYF; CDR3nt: TGTGCCAGCAGCTCCCGGCGAGGGGAGCAGTACTTC
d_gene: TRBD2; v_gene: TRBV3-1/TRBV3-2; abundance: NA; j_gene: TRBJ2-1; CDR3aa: CASSLDGGAYNEQFF; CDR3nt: TGTGCCAGCAGCCTCGACGGGGGGGCCTACAATGAGCAGTTCTTC
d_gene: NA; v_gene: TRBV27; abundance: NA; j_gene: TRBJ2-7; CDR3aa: CASSTRQDSYEQYF; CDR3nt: TGTGCCAGCAGTACCCGACAGGACAGCTACGAGCAGTACTTC
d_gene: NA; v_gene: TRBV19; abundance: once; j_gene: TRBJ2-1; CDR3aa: CASSISGGWNEQFF; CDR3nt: TGTGCCAGTAGTATATCGGGGGGCTGGAATGAGCAGTTCTTC
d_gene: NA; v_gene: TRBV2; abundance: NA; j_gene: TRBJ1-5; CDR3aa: CASSEGPYQPQHF; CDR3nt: TGTGCCAGCAGTGAGGGCCCGTATCAGCCCCAGCATTTT
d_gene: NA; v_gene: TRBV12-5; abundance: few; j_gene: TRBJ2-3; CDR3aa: CASGSWGGDTQYF; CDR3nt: TGTGCTAGTGGTTCGTGGGGGGGCGATACGCAGTATTTT
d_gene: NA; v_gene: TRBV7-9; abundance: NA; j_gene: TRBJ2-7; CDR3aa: CASSLSGLPYEQYF; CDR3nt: TGTGCCAGCAGCCTATCCGGGTTACCCTACGAGCAGTACTTC
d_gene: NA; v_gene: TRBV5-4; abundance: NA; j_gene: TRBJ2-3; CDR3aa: CASSSDRITDTQYF; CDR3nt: TGTGCCAGCAGCTCCGACAGGATTACAGATACGCAGTATTTT
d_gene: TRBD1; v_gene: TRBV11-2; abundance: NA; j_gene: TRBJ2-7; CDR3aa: CASSLDPGTGQYEQYF; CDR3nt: TGTGCCAGCAGCTTGGACCCCGGGACAGGGCAGTACGAGCAGTACTTC
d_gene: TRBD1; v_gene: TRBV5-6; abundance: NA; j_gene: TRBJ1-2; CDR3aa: CASSPTGILRFNGYTF; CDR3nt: TGTGCCAGCAGCCCGACAGGGATCTTAAGGTTTAATGGCTACACCTTC
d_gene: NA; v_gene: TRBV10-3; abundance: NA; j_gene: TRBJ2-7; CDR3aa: CAIGATGIHEQYF; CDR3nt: TGTGCCATCGGGGCTACAGGGATCCACGAGCAGTACTTC
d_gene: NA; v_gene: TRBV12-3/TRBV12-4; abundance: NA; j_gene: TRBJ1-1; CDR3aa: CASSFGDTEAFF; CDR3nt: TGTGCCAGCAGTTTCGGAGACACTGAAGCTTTCTTT
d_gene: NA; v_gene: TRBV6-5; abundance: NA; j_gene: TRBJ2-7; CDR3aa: CASSPRDLYYEQYF; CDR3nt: TGTGCCAGCAGTCCGAGGGATTTATACTACGAGCAGTACTTC
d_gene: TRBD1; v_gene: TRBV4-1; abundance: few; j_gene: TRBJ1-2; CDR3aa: CASSHLRQGARYGYTF; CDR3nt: TGCGCCAGCAGCCACCTTAGACAGGGGGCAAGGTATGGCTACACCTTC
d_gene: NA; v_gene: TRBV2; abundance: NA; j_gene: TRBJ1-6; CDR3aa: CASSEARSYNSPLHF; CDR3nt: TGTGCCAGCAGTGAAGCCCGCTCCTATAATTCACCCCTCCACTTT
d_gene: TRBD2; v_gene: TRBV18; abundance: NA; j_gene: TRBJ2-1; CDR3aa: CASSPPGGGHNEQFF; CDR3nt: TGTGCCAGCTCACCCCCCGGCGGGGGGCACAATGAGCAGTTCTTC
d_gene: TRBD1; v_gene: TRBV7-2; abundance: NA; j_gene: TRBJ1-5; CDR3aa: CASSLNDRGLGQPQHF; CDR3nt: TGTGCCAGCAGCTTAAACGACAGGGGGCTAGGCCAGCCCCAGCATTTT
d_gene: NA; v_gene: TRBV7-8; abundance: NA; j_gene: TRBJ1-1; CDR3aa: CATRRARDTEAFF; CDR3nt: TGTGCCACTCGGAGGGCGAGGGACACTGAAGCTTTCTTT
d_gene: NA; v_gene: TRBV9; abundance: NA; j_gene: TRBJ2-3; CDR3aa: CASSSRGRTTDTQYF; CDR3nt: TGTGCCAGCAGCTCCCGGGGAAGGACGACAGATACGCAGTATTTT
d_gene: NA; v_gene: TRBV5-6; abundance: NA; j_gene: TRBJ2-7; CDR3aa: CASSWVAGRTPYEQYF; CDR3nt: TGTGCCAGCAGCTGGGTGGCGGGACGGACCCCCTACGAGCAGTACTTC
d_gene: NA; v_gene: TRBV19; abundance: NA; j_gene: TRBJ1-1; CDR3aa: CASSVTVNTEAFF; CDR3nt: TGTGCCAGTAGCGTGACAGTGAACACTGAAGCTTTCTTT
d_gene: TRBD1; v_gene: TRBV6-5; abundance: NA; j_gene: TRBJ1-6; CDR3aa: CASSLLGQGNSPLHF; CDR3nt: TGTGCCAGCAGTCTCCTGGGACAGGGGAATTCACCCCTCCACTTT
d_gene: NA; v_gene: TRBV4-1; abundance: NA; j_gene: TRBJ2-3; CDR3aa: CASRKIPGGLVDTQYF; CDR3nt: TGCGCCAGCAGAAAAATCCCGGGGGGCCTGGTAGATACGCAGTATTTT
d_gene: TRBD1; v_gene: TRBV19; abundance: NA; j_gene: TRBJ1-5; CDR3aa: CASRGGGWNQPQHF; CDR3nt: TGTGCCAGTAGAGGAGGGGGCTGGAATCAGCCCCAGCATTTT
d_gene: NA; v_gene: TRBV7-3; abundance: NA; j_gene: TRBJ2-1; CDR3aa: CASSFSGNNEQFF; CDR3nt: TGTGCCAGCAGCTTTTCCGGGAACAATGAGCAGTTCTTC
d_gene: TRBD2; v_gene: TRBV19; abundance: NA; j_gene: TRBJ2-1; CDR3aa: CASSIIGGLAGVSYNEQFF; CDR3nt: TGTGCCAGTAGTATAATTGGGGGACTAGCGGGGGTGTCCTACAATGAGCAGTTCTTC
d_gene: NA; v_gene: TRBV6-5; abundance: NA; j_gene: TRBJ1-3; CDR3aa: CASSKQAYSGNTIYF; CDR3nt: TGTGCCAGCAGCAAACAGGCATACTCTGGAAACACCATATATTTT
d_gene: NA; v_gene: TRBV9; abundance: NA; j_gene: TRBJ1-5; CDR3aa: CASSRGAEQPQHF; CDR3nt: TGTGCCAGCAGCAGGGGTGCGGAGCAGCCCCAGCATTTT
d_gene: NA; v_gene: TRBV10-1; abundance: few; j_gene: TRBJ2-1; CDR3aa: CASSPHSSETYNEQFF; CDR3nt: TGCGCCAGCAGCCCCCATTCTAGCGAGACCTACAATGAGCAGTTCTTC
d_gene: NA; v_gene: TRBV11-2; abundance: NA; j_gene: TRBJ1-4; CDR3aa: CASSVGPTTNEKLFF; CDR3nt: TGTGCCAGCAGCGTCGGTCCTACAACTAATGAAAAACTGTTTTTT
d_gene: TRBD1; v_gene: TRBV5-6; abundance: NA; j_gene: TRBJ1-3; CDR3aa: CASSLGPWTGSAAGNTIYF; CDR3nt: TGTGCCAGCAGCTTGGGTCCATGGACAGGATCTGCAGCTGGAAACACCATATATTTT
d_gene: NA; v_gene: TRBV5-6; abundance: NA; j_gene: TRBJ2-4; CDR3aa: CASRRDSQAKNIQYF; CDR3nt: TGTGCCAGCAGGCGGGACAGCCAAGCCAAAAACATTCAGTACTTC
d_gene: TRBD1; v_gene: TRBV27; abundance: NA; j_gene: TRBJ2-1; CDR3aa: CASCSGGYNEQFF; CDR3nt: TGTGCCAGCTGTTCAGGGGGCTACAATGAGCAGTTCTTC
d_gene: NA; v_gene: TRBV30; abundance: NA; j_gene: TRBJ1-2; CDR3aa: CASPDSQFSYGYTF; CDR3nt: TGTGCCTCCCCAGACAGCCAGTTCTCCTATGGCTACACCTTC
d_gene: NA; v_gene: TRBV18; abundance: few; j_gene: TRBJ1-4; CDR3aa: CASSPRGQSNEKLFF; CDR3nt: TGTGCCAGCTCCCCTCGTGGACAGTCTAATGAAAAACTGTTTTTT
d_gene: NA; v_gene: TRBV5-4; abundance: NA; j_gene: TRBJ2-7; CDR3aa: CASSSGYEQYF; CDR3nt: TGTGCCAGCAGCTCCGGTTACGAGCAGTACTTC
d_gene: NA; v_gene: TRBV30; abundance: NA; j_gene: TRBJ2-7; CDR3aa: CAWSGASTGRYEQYF; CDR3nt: TGTGCCTGGAGTGGAGCTTCGACAGGAAGATACGAGCAGTACTTC
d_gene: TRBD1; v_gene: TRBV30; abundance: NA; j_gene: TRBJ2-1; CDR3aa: CAWSRDRGGEQFF; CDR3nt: TGTGCCTGGAGTCGGGACAGGGGAGGTGAGCAGTTCTTC
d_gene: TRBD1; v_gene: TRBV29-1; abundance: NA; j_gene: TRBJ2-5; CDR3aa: CSVGSSGGQETQYF; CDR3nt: TGCAGCGTTGGTTCCTCAGGGGGCCAAGAGACCCAGTACTTC
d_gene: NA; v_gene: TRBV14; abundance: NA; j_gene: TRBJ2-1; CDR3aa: CASSPGLFFNEQFF; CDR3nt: TGTGCCAGCAGCCCCGGACTCTTCTTCAATGAGCAGTTCTTC
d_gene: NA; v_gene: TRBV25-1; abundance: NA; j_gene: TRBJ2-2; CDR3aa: CASSESGRLFF; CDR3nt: TGTGCCAGCAGTGAATCTGGGAGACTGTTTTTT
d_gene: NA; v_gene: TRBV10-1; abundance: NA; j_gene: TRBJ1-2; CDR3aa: CASSESRAGDDGYTF; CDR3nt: TGCGCCAGCAGTGAGTCGAGGGCAGGCGATGACGGCTACACCTTC
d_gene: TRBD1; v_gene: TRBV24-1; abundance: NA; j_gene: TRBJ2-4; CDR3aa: CATSDPRDSKNIQYF; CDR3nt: TGTGCCACCAGTGATCCCCGGGACAGCAAAAACATTCAGTACTTC
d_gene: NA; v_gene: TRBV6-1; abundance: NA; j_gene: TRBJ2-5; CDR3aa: CASSEGRGTQYF; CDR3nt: TGTGCCAGCAGTGAAGGGAGGGGGACCCAGTACTTC
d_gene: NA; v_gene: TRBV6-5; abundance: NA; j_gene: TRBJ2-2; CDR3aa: CASVLSTVPSGELFF; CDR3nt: TGTGCCAGCGTACTCTCGACAGTTCCGAGCGGGGAGCTGTTTTTT
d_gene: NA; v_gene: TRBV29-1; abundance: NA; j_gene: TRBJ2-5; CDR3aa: CSVGTSETQYF; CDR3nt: TGCAGCGTCGGGACATCAGAGACCCAGTACTTC
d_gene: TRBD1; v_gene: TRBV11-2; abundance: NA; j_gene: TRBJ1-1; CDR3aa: CASSLDPTNRGYKTEAFF; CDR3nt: TGTGCCAGCAGCTTAGATCCTACGAACAGGGGCTACAAAACTGAAGCTTTCTTT
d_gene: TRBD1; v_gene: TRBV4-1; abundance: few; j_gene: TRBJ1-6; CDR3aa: CASSQAAGQGADNSPLHF; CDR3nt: TGCGCCAGCAGCCAAGCCGCAGGGCAGGGGGCAGATAATTCACCCCTCCACTTT
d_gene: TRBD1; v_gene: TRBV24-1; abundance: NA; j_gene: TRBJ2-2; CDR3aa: CATSDSPDRAYTGELFF; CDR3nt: TGTGCCACCAGTGATTCCCCGGACAGGGCTTACACCGGGGAGCTGTTTTTT
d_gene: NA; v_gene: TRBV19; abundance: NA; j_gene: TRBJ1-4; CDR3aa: CASRPVAGAGKLFF; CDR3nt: TGTGCCAGTAGACCGGTAGCGGGGGCGGGAAAACTGTTTTTT
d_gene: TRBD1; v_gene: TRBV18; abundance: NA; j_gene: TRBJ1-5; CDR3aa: CASSPDRAGRTQHF; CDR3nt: TGTGCCAGCTCACCCGACAGGGCAGGACGGACCCAGCATTTT
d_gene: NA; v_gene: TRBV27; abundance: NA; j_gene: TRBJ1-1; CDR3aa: CASSLRGPSEAFF; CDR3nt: TGTGCCAGCAGTTTGCGGGGGCCATCTGAAGCTTTCTTT
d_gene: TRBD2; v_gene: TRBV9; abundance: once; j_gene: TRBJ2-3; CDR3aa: CASSHLTSGGSDTQYF; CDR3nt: TGTGCCAGCAGCCATCTTACTAGCGGGGGGTCGGATACGCAGTATTTT
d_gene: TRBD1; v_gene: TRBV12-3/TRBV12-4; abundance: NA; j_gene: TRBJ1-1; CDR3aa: CASSLTGGAEAFF; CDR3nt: TGTGCCAGCAGTTTAACAGGGGGCGCCGAAGCTTTCTTT
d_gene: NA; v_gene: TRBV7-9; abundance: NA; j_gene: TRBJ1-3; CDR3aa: CASSKIPWTSSLSGNTIYF; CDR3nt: TGTGCCAGCAGCAAAATCCCATGGACATCTTCCCTCTCTGGAAACACCATATATTTT